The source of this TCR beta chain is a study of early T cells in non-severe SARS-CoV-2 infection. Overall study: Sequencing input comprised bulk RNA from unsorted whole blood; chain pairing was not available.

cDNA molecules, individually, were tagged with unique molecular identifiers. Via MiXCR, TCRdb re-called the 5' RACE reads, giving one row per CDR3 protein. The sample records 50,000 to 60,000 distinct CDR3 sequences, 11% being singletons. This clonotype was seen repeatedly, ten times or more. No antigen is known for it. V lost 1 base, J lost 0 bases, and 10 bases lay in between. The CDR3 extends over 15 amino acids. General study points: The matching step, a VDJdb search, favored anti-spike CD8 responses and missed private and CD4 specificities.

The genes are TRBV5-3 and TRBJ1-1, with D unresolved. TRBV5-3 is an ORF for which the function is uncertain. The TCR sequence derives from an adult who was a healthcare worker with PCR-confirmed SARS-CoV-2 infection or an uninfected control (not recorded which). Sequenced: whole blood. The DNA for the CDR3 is TGTGCCAGAAGCTTGACATATTTACTGAACACTGAAGCTTTCTTT. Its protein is CARSLTYLLNTEAFF.